This T cell receptor beta chain comes out of a study of T cell responses to AZD1222 COVID-19 vaccine. Study results and caveats: Spike-specific TCR breadth and depth both grew after two AZD1222 doses.

About this clone: Its antigen is unknown.

Profiled with immunoSEQ multiplex PCR; TCRdb holds only in-frame clones, not every one. The sample shows around 120,000 clones, 85% to 95% of them seen only once. CDR1 is MNHEY, CDR2 SVGAGI, per germline. Deletions cut 0 bases from V and 10 bases from J, with 13 bases between. This CDR3 comprises 15 residues. Material: peripheral blood, obtained 28 days after the second AZD1222 dose. The receptor's source is an adult who received the AZD1222 COVID-19 vaccine. The V gene is TRBV6-5, the J gene TRBJ1-6, with D perhaps TRBD1 (5 bases). This chain's CDR3 is CASSYSRGHRSPLHF. CDR3 bases: TGTGCCAGCAGTTACTCGCGAGGGCACAGGTCACCCCTCCACTTT.